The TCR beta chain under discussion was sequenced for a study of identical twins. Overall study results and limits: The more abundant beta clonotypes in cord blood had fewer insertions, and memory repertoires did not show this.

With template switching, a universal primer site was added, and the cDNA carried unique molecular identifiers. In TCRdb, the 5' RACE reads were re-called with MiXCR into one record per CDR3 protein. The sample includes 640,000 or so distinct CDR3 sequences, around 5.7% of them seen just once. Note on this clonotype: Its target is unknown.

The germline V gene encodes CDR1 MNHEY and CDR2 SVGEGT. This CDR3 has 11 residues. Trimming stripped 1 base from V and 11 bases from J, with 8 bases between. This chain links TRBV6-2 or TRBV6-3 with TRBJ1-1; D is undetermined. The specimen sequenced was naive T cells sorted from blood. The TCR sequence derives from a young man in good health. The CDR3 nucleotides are TGTGCCAGCAGTTACTTAACGTCCGCTTTCTTT. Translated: CASSYLTSAFF.